This TCR beta chain was sequenced in a study of blood T cell repertoires in COVID-19. Overall study context: Samples of COVID-19 (acute and convalescent) were obtained from the United States, Italy and Spain.

The study recruited people aged roughly 18 to 100 years across about two dozen US areas. Donors were grouped by their self-reported clinical history. The CDR3 has 13 amino acids. Germline V gene data show CDR1 as MDHEN and CDR2 as SYDVKM. V trimming: 7 bases; J trimming: 6 bases; junction bases outside the gene matches: 7. Authors' processing steps: Cell counts per sample came from amplifying reference gene primers. Profiled with immunoSEQ multiplex PCR; TCRdb holds only in-frame clones, not every one. That table supplies the V and J calls and clone size; D and trimming were determined from the DNA. Of around 200,000 clones in the sample, 80% to 90% were seen once.

Source material: PBMCs or T cells enriched from blood (not recorded which). This sequence was found in a woman in her thirties who had been exposed to COVID-19. This chain connects TRBV28 to TRBJ1-2; 8 bases map to TRBD1. CDR3 region: CASTLTGEHGYTF. CDR3 DNA sequence: TGTGCCAGCACTCTGACAGGGGAACATGGCTACACCTTC.